This record covers a single TCR beta chain. Assay used: immunoSEQ multiplex PCR; TCRdb lists only in-frame clones, some missing. This sample has some 660,000 clones, with about 90% found just once. This specimen comes from a study of shared T cell receptors in the human thymus. Trimming shortened V by 4 bases and J by 2 bases, and 14 bases separated the two germline ends. Germline values: CDR1 SGHTA, CDR2 FQGNSA. The length of the CDR3 is 15 residues. This sample was also put to use in a study of human thymus T cells. That work contributes: Finnish infants who were healthy and having corrective surgery for congenital heart defects made up the donors. Thymus was obtained from resections taken during corrective heart surgery. Thymic and blood repertoires appeared to show biased V and J gene usage. Thymic repertoires from unrelated individuals overlapped highly, related research reported.

Sequencing was done on a sample of thymocytes. The rearrangement links TRBV7-2 to TRBJ1-1; TRBD1 is a possible D gene (6 bases). The receptor was derived from a boy younger than two with a congenital heart defect. The CDR3 nucleotides are TGTGCCAGCAGCTCCAGCAGGGGCTCTAACACTGAAGCTTTCTTT. This codes for CASSSSRGSNTEAFF.